The 2 T cell receptor beta chains below were found in one sample sequenced in a study of graft-versus-host responses after intestinal transplantation. These receptors have no known antigen. Here immunoSEQ multiplex PCR was the method, and the copy in TCRdb shows in-frame clones only, minus some. The repertoire holds some 100,000 clones, roughly 87% seen once, with about 0.9% in the top ten. The source was unstimulated CD4+ T cells sorted from spleen or lymph node cells, collected before transplant. These receptors were obtained from a human donor who was the organ donor for an intestinal transplant.

The chain is built from TRBV7-7 and TRBJ1-2, with 9 bases lining up with TRBD1. Germline lookup yields CDR1 SSHAT and CDR2 FNYEAQ (reference sequence). J gave up 0 bases and V 5 bases, and 4 bases lay outside the gene matches. CDR3 length: 15 residues. CDR3 loop: CASSHRQGANYGYTF. The CDR3 coding sequence is TGTGCCAGCAGCCATCGACAGGGGGCTAACTATGGCTACACCTTC.

The chain is built from TRBV6-1 and TRBJ1-1, with 8 bases fitting TRBD1. J was trimmed by 7 bases and V by 6 bases; bases with no gene match: 7. The CDR3 has 13 residues. Germline assignment: CDR1 MNHNS and CDR2 SASEGT. CDR3 sequence: CASSWTGKGEAFF. CDR3 coding DNA: TGTGCCAGCAGCTGGACAGGGAAGGGTGAAGCTTTCTTT.